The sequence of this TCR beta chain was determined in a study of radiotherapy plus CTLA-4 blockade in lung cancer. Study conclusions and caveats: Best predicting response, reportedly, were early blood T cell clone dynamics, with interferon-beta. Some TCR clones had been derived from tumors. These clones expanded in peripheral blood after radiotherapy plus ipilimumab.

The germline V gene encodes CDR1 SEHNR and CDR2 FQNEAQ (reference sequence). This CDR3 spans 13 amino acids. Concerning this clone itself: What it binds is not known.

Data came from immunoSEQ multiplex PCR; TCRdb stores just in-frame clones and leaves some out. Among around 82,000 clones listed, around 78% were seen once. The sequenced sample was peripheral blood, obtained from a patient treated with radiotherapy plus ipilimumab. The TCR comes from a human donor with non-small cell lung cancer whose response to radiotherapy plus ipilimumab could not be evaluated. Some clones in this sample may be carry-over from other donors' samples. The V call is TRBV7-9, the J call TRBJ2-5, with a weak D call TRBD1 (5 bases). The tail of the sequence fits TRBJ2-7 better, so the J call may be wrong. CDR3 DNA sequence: TGTGCCAGCAGCCTAACAGGTGTCGGCGAGCAGTACTTC. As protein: CASSLTGVGEQYF.